This TCR beta chain was sequenced in a study of T cell repertoires in ileal Crohn's disease. Only in-frame clones appear in the TCRdb table, and some are missing; sequencing was by immunoSEQ multiplex PCR. The sample has under 5,000 clones, 65% to 70% seen once. Findings of the study overall: Compared with non-smokers, active smokers at surgery showed more clonal expansions.

This clone was found a few times. Antigen unknown. The V end lost 0 bases, the J end lost 3 bases, and 8 bases lay between the germline ends. CDR1 is GTSNPN and CDR2 is SVGIG in the germline V gene (reference sequence). This CDR3 is 13 amino acids long. The receptor was isolated from an adult with Crohn's disease. Sequenced: ileal tissue. This rearrangement joins TRBV30 to TRBJ1-1; no definite D call. CDR3 loop: CAWSVEEDTEAFF. In nucleotides, the CDR3 is TGTGCCTGGAGTGTAGAGGAGGACACTGAAGCTTTCTTT. Full variable domain (missing parts from reference TRBV30 and TRBJ1-1): SQTIHQWPATLVQPVGSPLSLECTVEGTSNPNLYWYRQAAGRGLQLLFYSVGIGQISSEVPQNLSASRPQDRQFILSSKKLLLSDSGFYLCAWSVEEDTEAFFGQGTRLTVV.